This TCR beta chain emerged from a study of shared clonotypes between healthy human individuals. Original processing notes: As immunoSEQ supplied junction-only sequences (without quality scores), filtering differed. The data were produced by immunoSEQ multiplex PCR, yet TCRdb's version contains in-frame clones alone and is incomplete. V and J calls and clone size come straight from that table; D and trimming were deduced from the DNA. The repertoire has roughly 2.1 million clones, about 92% of them found once; the top ten carry under 2%. Whole-study findings and limits: What naive subsets generally showed was a larger estimated richness than memory subsets showed.

As concerns this clone: Its target is unknown.

Trimming left V 3 bases short and J 8 bases short, with 14 bases between. Per the germline V gene, CDR1 is SGHTA and CDR2 is FQGTGA. This CDR3 spans 14 amino acids. Naive-designated CD8 cells lacked CD45RO, were positively enriched for CCR7, and omitted terminally differentiated effector memory CD45RA+ cells. V and J are TRBV7-3 and TRBJ2-1; D not certain. Material: naive CD8+ T cells from PBMCs. This TCR was sampled from a man between 18 and 35 years old in good health. Some clones in this sample may be carry-over from other donors' samples. This CDR3 is CASSFFGSGDEQFF. The CDR3 DNA sequence: TGTGCCAGCAGCTTCTTCGGGTCTGGGGATGAGCAGTTCTTC. Full variable domain (missing parts from reference TRBV7-3 and TRBJ2-1): GAGVSQTPSNKVTEKGKYVELRCDPISGHTALYWYRQSLGQGPEFLIYFQGTGAADDSGLPNDRFFAVRPEGSVSTLKIQRTERGDSAVYLCASSFFGSGDEQFFGPGTRLTVL.